A selection of T cell receptor beta chains follows, all from one sample in a study of cytomegalovirus exposure and HLA in healthy donors. Measured with immunoSEQ multiplex PCR; TCRdb has only the in-frame clones, and not every one. The sample consists of over 85,000 clones, around nine tenths of them appearing once. Source material: PBMCs. All receptors derive from a woman between 25 and 40 years old in good health and CMV-seropositive. The CDR3 runs from the conserved cysteine through the conserved F or W.

CDR3	V	J
CASSLGSQGRLFF	TRBV7-6	TRBJ1-4
CASSEPGSRSYEQFF	TRBV25-1	TRBJ2-1
CASSQDGGSTYEQYF	TRBV4-3	TRBJ2-7
CASNHEQGATEAFF	TRBV6-5	TRBJ1-1
CASSPGDTNYGYTF	TRBV18	TRBJ1-2
CASSPGSGNEKLFF	TRBV28	TRBJ1-4
CASSRGGLRGETQYF	TRBV25-1	TRBJ2-5
CASSLVSTETYEQYF	TRBV11-2	TRBJ2-7
CAWSVRHLSANTGELFF	TRBV30	TRBJ2-2
CASHRQGGNTEAFF	TRBV7-9	TRBJ1-1
CASIAGTGIDTQYF	TRBV28	TRBJ2-3
CASSSQSQETQYF	TRBV5-4	TRBJ2-5
CASSLSMLAGASEQYF	TRBV27	TRBJ2-7
CAGLVETGQAHQETQYF	TRBV6-4	TRBJ2-5
CASTPWTAHMNTGELFF	TRBV19	TRBJ2-2
CASSLGSAGRQPQHF	TRBV7-8	TRBJ1-5
CASSRPGTGNGYTF	TRBV4-1	TRBJ1-2
CASKGSGRNQETQYF	TRBV19	TRBJ2-5
CASSPGRGSNQPQHF	TRBV7-9	TRBJ1-5
CASSLGPEGSYEQYF	TRBV11-2	TRBJ2-7
CASWASHIGYGYTF	TRBV6-5	TRBJ1-2
CASSPWLAGRNEKLFF	TRBV7-9	TRBJ1-4
CAWIGGESMYGEQYF	TRBV30	TRBJ2-7
CATSRTGSSNQPQHF	TRBV15	TRBJ1-5
CASSELIAPDTQYF	TRBV25-1	TRBJ2-3
CASSVSGRRTGELFF	TRBV9	TRBJ2-2
CASSLVGGYEQYF	TRBV7-9	TRBJ2-7
CASSQDPGHRPRTGELFF	TRBV4-3	TRBJ2-2
CASSQGGGTQYF	TRBV4-1	TRBJ2-5
CASSPSRGGSPDTQYF	TRBV28	TRBJ2-3
CATSSSRYNEQFF	TRBV15	TRBJ2-1
CAYTQGTGYTGNEQFF	TRBV30	TRBJ2-1
CASSRDRGLRFEQYF	TRBV6-5	TRBJ2-7
CAWSQTGGETQYF	TRBV30	TRBJ2-5
CASSLRLAGGPMDTQYF	TRBV27	TRBJ2-3
CASSRGTLATNYGYTF	TRBV13	TRBJ1-2
CASSYGGTGAFF	TRBV6-5	TRBJ1-1
CASSARTGGGNQPQHF	TRBV6-1	TRBJ1-5
CATITATEDGYTF	TRBV7-4	TRBJ1-2
CAWSVIAGAEETQYF	TRBV30	TRBJ2-5
CASSLGGTSGSYEQYF	TRBV7-6	TRBJ2-7
CASSFGTGGESQPQHF	TRBV6-5	TRBJ1-5
CASRPGLAETQYF	TRBV5-1	TRBJ2-5
CASGAPSDEQYF	TRBV2	TRBJ2-7
CASSSTFPQRVLF	TRBV6-5	TRBJ2-3
CAYTPGGGANVLTF	TRBV30	TRBJ2-6
CASSRILGAYNSFYEQYF	TRBV19	TRBJ2-7
CASSAGTGFRYTF	TRBV5-1	TRBJ1-2
CASSHAGTLNEQFF	TRBV4-2	TRBJ2-1
CASTGRGNIQYF	TRBV6-1	TRBJ2-4
CASSHEGLGNYEQYF	TRBV4-2	TRBJ2-7
CASSFPSTSNTGELFF	TRBV4-1	TRBJ2-2
CASSFLGLASEQYF	TRBV7-9	TRBJ2-7
CASSMRHNYEQYF	TRBV7-2	TRBJ2-7
CASSLAAAGLGQFF	TRBV11-2	TRBJ2-1
CASREQGWGNTIYF	TRBV2	TRBJ1-3
CASSSPVISGEQFF	TRBV7-2	TRBJ2-1
CASSAGTSGILEQFF	TRBV13	TRBJ2-1
CASRRELNTEAFF	TRBV6-1	TRBJ1-1
CASSLAGDRGTGELFF	TRBV27	TRBJ2-2